These 7 T cell receptor beta chains came from one sample sequenced in a study of OX40 agonist ivuxolimab in advanced cancers. Clones were read by immunoSEQ multiplex PCR, and TCRdb kept only the in-frame ones, dropping some. This sample has over 45,000 clones, with around 79% found just once. The material was CD4+ or CD8+ T cells sorted from blood, obtained in a trial of the OX40 agonist ivuxolimab. These TCRs come from an adult with an advanced solid tumor such as melanoma, head and neck, liver or kidney cancer.

The chain has TRBV6-1 and TRBJ2-2; TRBD1 aligns across 11 bases. The junction had 4 bases not matched to a gene; V was cut back by 6 bases and J by 4 bases. Germline V gene sequence: CDR1 MNHNS, CDR2 SASEGT. The CDR3 extends over 15 amino acids. DNA for the CDR3: TGTGCCAGCAGAGACGGGACAGGGGGCACCGGGGAGCTGTTTTTT. The encoded protein is CASRDGTGGTGELFF.

The chain couples TRBV7-3 to TRBJ2-1; 10 bases align to TRBD1. This CDR3 is built from 15 residues. Trimming took 5 bases from V and 9 from J; bases not matched to a gene: 10. Looked up from germline, CDR1 is SGHTA and CDR2 is FQGTGA. CDR3 sequence: CASSPSGQGMGEQFF. The CDR3 DNA reads TGTGCCAGCAGCCCATCGGGACAGGGGATGGGTGAGCAGTTCTTC.

This chain joins TRBV30 and TRBJ1-3; D ambiguous. Germline assignment: CDR1 GTSNPN and CDR2 SVGIG (reference sequence). The CDR3 covers 13 residues. Trimming took 4 bases from V and 6 from J, leaving 13 bases between them. CDR3 sequence reads: CAWKQVEANTIYF. The DNA of the CDR3 is TGTGCCTGGAAACAAGTGGAGGCAAACACCATATATTTT.

The chain carries TRBV29-1 and TRBJ1-2, with a tentative D call TRBD1 (5 bases). This CDR3 spans 13 amino acids. Trimming removed 4 bases from V and 0 bases from J, with 9 bases in between. Germline V gives CDR1 SQVTM, CDR2 ANQGSEA. The CDR3 here is CSVGDSSNYGYTF. The CDR3 DNA reads TGCAGCGTTGGAGACAGCTCTAACTATGGCTACACCTTC.

About this clone: The identical CDR3 is also encoded by other nucleotide sequences in the sample. The chain uses TRBV18 and TRBJ2-7; 7 positions agree with TRBD1. From germline, CDR1 is KGHSH and CDR2 LQKENI. This CDR3 has 12 residues. J lost 2 bases, V lost 6 bases, and 1 base had no gene match. The CDR3 reads CASSGTAYEQYF. CDR3 coding DNA: TGTGCCAGCTCCGGGACAGCCTACGAGCAGTACTTC.

This chain joins TRBV10-3 and TRBJ1-1; D uncertain. The germline CDR1 and CDR2 sequences are ENHRY and SYGVKD. V was pared by 4 bases and J by 1 base, with 4 bases between. The CDR3 sequence is 12 residues long. CDR3 DNA: TGTGCCATCAGTGGTCAGAACACTGAAGCTTTCTTT. Protein: CAISGQNTEAFF.

CDR3 loop: CASSLLGQPEQFF. CDR3 nucleotide sequence: TGTGCCAGCAGCTTACTGGGACAGCCTGAGCAGTTCTTC. This chain links TRBV7-9 with TRBJ2-1; 7 bases align to TRBD1. V was clipped by 2 bases and J by 9 bases; unmatched bases: 4. Germline CDR1 SEHNR, CDR2 FQNEAQ (reference sequence). This CDR3 is 13 amino acids long. The variable domain in full, completed from reference TRBV7-9 and TRBJ2-1, reads DTGVSQNPRHKITKRGQNVTFRCDPISEHNRLYWYRQTLGQGPEFLTYFQNEAQLEKSRLLSDRFSAERPKGSFSTLEIQRTEQGDSAMYLCASSLLGQPEQFFGPGTRLTVL.